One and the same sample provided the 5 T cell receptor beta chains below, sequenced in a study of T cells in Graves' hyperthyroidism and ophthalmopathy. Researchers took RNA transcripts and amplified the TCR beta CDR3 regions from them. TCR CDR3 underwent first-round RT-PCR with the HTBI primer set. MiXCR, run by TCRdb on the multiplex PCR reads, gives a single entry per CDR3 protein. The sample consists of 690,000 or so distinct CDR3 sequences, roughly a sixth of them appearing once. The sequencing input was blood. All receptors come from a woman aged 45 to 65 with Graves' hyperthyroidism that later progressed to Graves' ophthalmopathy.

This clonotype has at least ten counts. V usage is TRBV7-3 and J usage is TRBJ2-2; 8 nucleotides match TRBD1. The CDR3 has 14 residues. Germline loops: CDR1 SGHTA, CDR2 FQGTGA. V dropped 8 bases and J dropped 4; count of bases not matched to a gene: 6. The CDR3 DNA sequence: TGTGCCAGCGGAGACAGGGGTGGCACCGGGGAGCTGTTTTTT. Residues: CASGDRGGTGELFF.

The CDR3 DNA follows: TGTGCCAGTAGTATATCGGTAAATCAGCCCCAGCATTTT. Its translation: CASSISVNQPQHF. The chain recombines TRBV19 with TRBJ1-5, with D unclear. Germline lookup yields CDR1 LNHDA and CDR2 SQIVND (reference sequence). With 2 bases removed from V and 4 bases from J, the gap between germline ends came to 6 bases. The CDR3 length is 13 residues.

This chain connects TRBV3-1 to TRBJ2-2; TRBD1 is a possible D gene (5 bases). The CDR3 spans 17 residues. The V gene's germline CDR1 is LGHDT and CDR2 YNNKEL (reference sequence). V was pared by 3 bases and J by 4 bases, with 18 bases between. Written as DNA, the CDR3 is TGTGCCAGCAGCCATGTTAGTTTTCCGACAGTCACCGGGGAGCTGTTTTTT. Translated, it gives CASSHVSFPTVTGELFF.

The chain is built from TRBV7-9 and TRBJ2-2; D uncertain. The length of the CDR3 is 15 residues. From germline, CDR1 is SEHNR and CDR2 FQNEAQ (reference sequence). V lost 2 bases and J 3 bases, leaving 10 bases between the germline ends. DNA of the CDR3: TGTGCCAGCAGCTTAAAACCAGGTGACACCGGGGAGCTGTTTTTT. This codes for CASSLKPGDTGELFF.

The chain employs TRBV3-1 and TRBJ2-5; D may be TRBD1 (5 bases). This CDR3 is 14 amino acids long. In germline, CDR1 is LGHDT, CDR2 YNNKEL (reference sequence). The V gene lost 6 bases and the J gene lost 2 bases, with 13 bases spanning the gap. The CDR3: CASRPRTYQETQYF. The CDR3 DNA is TGTGCCAGCAGACCCCGGACATATCAAGAGACCCAGTACTTC.